These 27 T cell receptor delta chains were sequenced from one sample in a study of γδ T cells in repeated Plasmodium falciparum infection. TCRdb re-processed the multiplex PCR reads via CATT. The sample holds 80,000 to 95,000 delta-chain clones, more than 1.4% seen once. Gammadelta T cells were flow-sorted from PBMC into Vgamma9/Vdelta2+ and Vdelta2-negative populations for bulk analysis. Sequences were obtained from gamma-delta T cells from blood. The receptors come from a pool of human donors (malaria-infected and uninfected, not separated).

Regarding this clone: TCRdb attributes to this sequence the protein of a much larger clone, which differs from the DNA translation at residue 11; a read error is likely, and the protein displayed is translated from the DNA. The chain is built from TRDV2 and TRDJ2; TRDD3 matches at 8 bases. The CDR3 is 18 amino acids. The trim removed 2 bases at V and 0 bases at J, leaving 10 bases unmatched. CDR1 is GEAIGNYY, CDR2 EKD, per germline. The CDR3 sequence: CACDRVAGYESLTAQLFF. The DNA for the CDR3 is TGTGCCTGTGACAGGGTGGCGGGATACGAATCTTTGACAGCACAACTCTTCTTT.

This clone was detected only a few times. The TCRdb protein comes from a much larger clone and disagrees with this DNA's translation at residue 17, likely due to a read error; the protein given here is derived from the DNA. V usage is TRDV1 and J usage is TRDJ1; 11 positions match TRDD3. Here the J gene was assigned by germline matching of the DNA, as TCRdb has none. J was trimmed by 3 bases and V by 1 base; bases with no gene match: 25. CDR1 and CDR2 from the germline V gene are TSWWSYY and QGS. The CDR3 spans 23 residues. Here the CDR3 DNA reads TGTGCTCTTGGGGAACCGCAATCCTTCCCTCCAAACTGGGGGATAGCCCACGCCGATAAACTCATCTTT. It yields the protein CALGEPQSFPPNWGIAHADKLIF.

There are many counts of this clone. This rearrangement joins TRDV1 to TRDJ1; TRDD3 matches at 9 bases. The V segment lost 6 bases and the J segment 1 base; nucleotides outside the gene matches: 15. Looked up from germline, CDR1 is TSWWSYY and CDR2 is QGS. This CDR3 comprises 18 residues. This chain's CDR3 is CALGLTQLGDLLTDKLIF. CDR3 nucleotide sequence: TGTGCTCTTGGCCTCACACAACTGGGGGACCTACTCACCGATAAACTCATCTTT.

This clone showed up many times. A far larger clone is a single base away, which makes a read error likely. This same CDR3 is encoded by further DNA sequences in the sample. This chain uses TRDV2 with TRDJ1; 12 bases map to TRDD3. The J gene is not listed in TCRdb, so it was assigned here from a DNA match to germline. The CDR3 has 17 residues. In germline, CDR1 is GEAIGNYY, CDR2 EKD. The DNA for the CDR3 is TGTGCCTGTGACACTCTGGGGGATACGGAAGACACCGACAAACTCATCTTT. It is translated as CACDTLGDTEDTDKLIF.

Concerning this clone itself: The protein that TCRdb holds for this DNA derives from a much larger clone and differs from the translated DNA at residue 7, which likely indicates a read error; the protein shown here is translated from the DNA. The rearrangement links TRDV2 to TRDJ1; D remains unclear. The V gene's germline CDR1 is GEAIGNYY and CDR2 EKD. V was cut by 0 bases and J by 4 bases, with 11 bases left in between. This CDR3 spans 14 amino acids. The CDR3 sequence is CACDTRVESDKLIF. CDR3 nucleotides: TGTGCCTGTGACACCAGGGTGGAAAGCGATAAACTCATCTTT.

Remarks on this clone: One base separates it from a far larger clone, so it is likely a read error. Other DNA sequences in the same sample also yield this CDR3. The V gene reported is TRDV1; the J gene is uncalled; no check of the table's D call, TRDD3, against the DNA was made. This CDR3 has 20 residues. CDR1 is TSWWSYY and CDR2 is QGS in the germline V gene. The CDR3 reads CALGEPSPPKYWGLTDKLIF. In nucleotides, the CDR3 is TGTGCTCTTGGGGAACCCAGCCCTCCCAAATACTGGGGGCTCACCGATAAACTCATCTTC.

For this clone: The TCRdb protein, from a much larger clone, departs from this DNA's translation at residue 14, likely by read error; the protein shown derives from the DNA. This chain links TRDV2 with TRDJ1; 10 bases align to TRDD3. TCRdb offers no J gene call, so here the DNA was matched to germline to obtain one. The CDR3 has 18 residues. The J segment lost 6 bases and the V segment lost 3 bases, leaving 18 bases of the junction unmatched. Germline values: CDR1 GEAIGNYY, CDR2 EKD. The CDR3 region is CACDLNIPWGIATNKLIF. In DNA form, the CDR3 reads TGTGCCTGTGACCTTAATATCCCCTGGGGGATAGCGACCAATAAACTCATCTTT.

Comment on this clone: Only one base separates this from a far larger clonotype, so it likely reflects a read error. The sample has other DNA sequences that encode this CDR3 too. The chain links TRDV1 to TRDJ1; 8 bases match TRDD3. The J gene, absent from TCRdb, was called here by matching the DNA to germline. Germline CDR1 and CDR2: TSWWSYY and QGS. The CDR3 totals 17 residues. V was clipped by 5 bases and J by 0 bases; unmatched bases: 11. The CDR3 coding sequence is TGTGCTCTTGGGAGTAATAGGTACTGGGGGTACACCGATAAACTCATCTTT. It translates to CALGSNRYWGYTDKLIF.

With regard to this clone: A read error likely explains this, since a far larger clone differs by one base. Other DNA sequences in this sample translate to the same CDR3. The V gene call reads TRDV2; no J gene was called; no DNA check was done on the table's D call, TRDD3. This CDR3 comprises 16 residues. Germline V CDR1 and CDR2: GEAIGNYY, EKD. The CDR3 DNA is TGTGCCTGTGACACCCTGGGGGATACTTCCACCGATAAGCTCATCTTT. Its translation: CACDTLGDTSTDKLIF.

In its sample, this clone was seen a few times. The protein recorded in TCRdb matches a much larger clone and deviates from this DNA's translation at residue 7, suggesting a read error; the protein here is obtained by translating the DNA. The chain carries TRDV1 and TRDJ1; 10 nucleotides align to TRDD3. Germline loops: CDR1 TSWWSYY, CDR2 QGS. Losses at the gene ends were 5 bases for V and 0 bases for J; bases not matched to a gene: 27. The CDR3 sequence is 23 residues long. The DNA for the CDR3 is TGTGCTCTTGGGTTTCCACTAGACTTCCTACACTGGGGGATTCACCCGTACACCGATAAACTCATCTTT. Its protein is CALGFPLDFLHWGIHPYTDKLIF.

This clone has more than one count but fewer than ten. TCRdb attributes to this sequence the protein of a much larger clone, which differs from the DNA translation at residue 8; a read error is likely, and the protein displayed is translated from the DNA. The CDR3 DNA sequence: TGTGCCTGTACGGGGGAAGGCACCGATAAACTCATCTTT. Amino acids: CACTGEGTDKLIF. The rearrangement joins TRDV2 to TRDJ1; maybe TRDD3 (6 bases). The CDR3 has 13 residues. Deletions cut 6 bases from V and 1 base from J, with 11 bases between. Germline V gene data show CDR1 as GEAIGNYY and CDR2 as EKD.

This clone was counted ten times or more. The likely explanation is a read error, given a far larger clone one base away. The identical CDR3 is also encoded by other nucleotide sequences in the sample. The chain is built from TRDV1 and TRDJ1; 7 bases are a match to TRDD3. No J gene was available from TCRdb, and it was assigned here by a germline match of the DNA. This CDR3 region has 16 residues. Germline CDR1 is TSWWSYY and CDR2 is QGS. The V and J ends lost 1 base and 10 bases, in that order; junction bases with no gene match: 15. CDR3 loop: CALGEQAYVLGGRLIF. DNA for the CDR3: TGTGCTCTTGGGGAACAAGCCTACGTTCTGGGGGGGCGACTCATCTTT.

This clone was observed at least ten times. Other DNA sequences in the sample encode the same CDR3. The genes are TRDV2 and TRDJ1; TRDD3 matches at 8 bases. The CDR3 is 14 amino acids. With 1 base clipped from V and 3 bases from J, the junction kept 3 bases outside the gene matches. CDR1 GEAIGNYY and CDR2 EKD come from the germline V gene. CDR3 residues: CACDTVGGSDKLIF. The CDR3, as DNA: TGTGCCTGTGACACGGTTGGGGGATCCGATAAACTCATCTTT.

With respect to this clone: The protein recorded in TCRdb matches a much larger clone and deviates from this DNA's translation at residue 16, suggesting a read error; the protein here is obtained by translating the DNA. The chain combines TRDV1 with TRDJ1; D is ambiguous. Germline CDR1 TSWWSYY, CDR2 QGS. This CDR3 is built from 19 residues. CDR3 loop: CALGELWLQGVGYTDRLIF. In nucleotides, the CDR3 is TGTGCTCTTGGGGAACTATGGCTACAGGGAGTGGGTTACACCGATAGACTCATCTTT.

On this clone itself: TCRdb's listed protein matches a much larger clone and diverges from this DNA's translation at residue 14, likely through a read error; the protein shown comes from the DNA. The V call is TRDV2, the J call TRDJ1, with a weak D call TRDD3 (6 bases). The germline V and J ends were trimmed by 0 bases and 2 bases, with 30 bases remaining between them. Germline V gene sequence: CDR1 GEAIGNYY, CDR2 EKD. This CDR3 comprises 21 residues. The CDR3 sequence is CACDTVTLWEIREAQTDKLIF. The CDR3 DNA follows: TGTGCCTGTGACACCGTAACCCTCTGGGAGATACGCGAAGCCCAGACCGATAAACTCATCTTT.

This clone occurred many times. The same CDR3 also results from other DNA sequences found in this sample. This chain connects TRDV1 to TRDJ1; D is undetermined. CDR3 length equals 14 residues. CDR1 and CDR2 (germline): TSWWSYY, QGS. Trimming took 2 bases from V and 3 from J, leaving 10 bases between them. The CDR3 region has the DNA TGTGCTCTTGGGGAAATCTTGAGGCCCGATAAACTCATCTTT. Its translation is CALGEILRPDKLIF.

This clone appeared a few times. TCRdb's listed protein matches a much larger clone and diverges from this DNA's translation at residue 10, likely through a read error; the protein shown comes from the DNA. The V and J genes are TRDV2 and TRDJ1; D is unclear. In the absence of a J gene in TCRdb, the DNA was matched to germline to assign it here. In germline, CDR1 is GEAIGNYY, CDR2 EKD. Between the trimmed V and J ends, which lost 0 bases and 2 bases, there was a span of 21 bases. CDR3 length: 18 amino acids. In nucleotides, the CDR3 is TGTGCCTGTGACACCCTTTCTCCAAGAGTTACGGGGACCGATAAACTCATCTTT. Amino acid sequence: CACDTLSPRVTGTDKLIF.

Comments on this clone: TCRdb attributes to this sequence the protein of a much larger clone, which differs from the DNA translation at residue 6; a read error is likely, and the protein displayed is translated from the DNA. This rearrangement joins TRDV2 to TRDJ1, with 10 bases matching TRDD3. TCRdb supplies no J gene; here it was assigned by aligning the nucleotide sequence to germline. There are 23 residues in the CDR3. CDR1 is GEAIGNYY and CDR2 is EKD in the germline V gene. V dropped 1 base and J dropped 0; count of bases not matched to a gene: 25. CDR3 region: CACDTDAKSSAVLGDFHTDKLIF. The DNA of the CDR3 is TGTGCCTGTGACACGGACGCCAAGTCCTCCGCCGTACTGGGGGATTTCCACACCGATAAACTCATCTTT.

This clone showed up just a few times. The likely explanation is a read error, given a far larger clone one base away. Other DNA sequences in the sample encode the same CDR3. The chain is built from TRDV2 and TRDJ1; 8 nucleotides agree with TRDD3. Because TCRdb records no J gene, it was assigned here through a match of the DNA to germline. In germline, CDR1 is GEAIGNYY, CDR2 EKD. The CDR3 contains 17 residues. This CDR3 reads CACDGRIPGGPTDKLIF. The CDR3 bases are TGCGCCTGTGACGGAAGAATCCCTGGGGGACCCACCGATAAACTCATCTTT.

This clone occurred a few times. TCRdb attributes to this sequence the protein of a much larger clone, which differs from the DNA translation at residue 6; a read error is likely, and the protein displayed is translated from the DNA. The CDR3: CACDAPTGGSATDKLIF. The CDR3, as DNA: TGTGCCTGTGACGCACCTACTGGGGGATCTGCGACCGATAAACTCATCTTT. The rearrangement links TRDV2 to TRDJ1; 10 bases agree with TRDD3. Here the J gene came from matching the DNA to germline, since TCRdb omits it. The CDR3 extends over 17 amino acids. The V segment lost 3 bases and the J segment 2 bases; nucleotides outside the gene matches: 11. The germline V gene has CDR1 GEAIGNYY and CDR2 EKD.

Turning to this clone: TCRdb records a much larger clone's protein for this DNA, with a difference at residue 13 that likely arises from a read error; the protein given is the translation of the DNA. The rearrangement joins TRDV2 to TRDJ1; no reliable D call. The J gene, left out of TCRdb, was set here by checking the DNA against germline. CDR3 length: 17 residues. Germline V CDR1 and CDR2: GEAIGNYY, EKD. For the CDR3, the DNA is TGTGCCTGTGACACCGTCGCCAGTGACCCGTACACCAATAAACTCATCTTT. This codes for CACDTVASDPYTNKLIF.

Comments on this clone: This likely reflects a read error, since a far larger clone is one base away. Other DNA sequences of this sample code for an identical CDR3. This chain uses TRDV1 with TRDJ4, with no clear D. Germline V gives CDR1 TSWWSYY, CDR2 QGS. V was trimmed by 0 bases and J by 0 bases, leaving 20 bases between them. This CDR3 has 18 residues. CDR3 DNA: TGTGCTCTTGGGGAACTATTCCGAGTGGCACCTCCGGCCAGACCCCTGATCTTT. It specifies CALGELFRVAPPARPLIF.

Remarks on this clone: Since a far larger clone is one base different, this is likely a read error. The same CDR3 also results from other DNA sequences found in this sample. The chain employs TRDV1 and TRDJ2, with 8 bases fitting TRDD3. In the absence of a J gene in TCRdb, the DNA was matched to germline to assign it here. The CDR3 consists of 20 residues. Trimming cost V 0 bases and J 5 bases; bases outside gene matches: 17. In germline, CDR1 is TSWWSYY, CDR2 QGS. The CDR3 nucleotides are TGTGCTCTTGGGGAACTAGCCCTACTAGGTGGGGGATGGTTAACAGCACAACTCTTCTTT. Protein sequence: CALGELALLGGGWLTAQLFF.

There are a few counts of this clone. The TCRdb protein, from a much larger clone, departs from this DNA's translation at residue 8, likely by read error; the protein shown derives from the DNA. The rearrangement links TRDV2 to TRDJ1; 10 positions agree with TRDD3. No J gene was available from TCRdb, and it was assigned here by a germline match of the DNA. Germline V CDR1 and CDR2: GEAIGNYY, EKD. The length of the CDR3 is 16 residues. V gave up 0 bases and J gave up 8 bases; unmatched junction bases: 11. This CDR3 reads CACDTGPAGDTPKLIF. The CDR3 coding sequence is TGTGCCTGTGACACCGGTCCTGCGGGGGATACGCCCAAACTCATCTTT.

The table lists this clone with a few counts. TCRdb attributes to this sequence the protein of a much larger clone, which differs from the DNA translation at residue 11; a read error is likely, and the protein displayed is translated from the DNA. The chain couples TRDV1 to TRDJ1; TRDD3 agrees at 7 bases. Germline matching of the DNA provided the J gene here, since TCRdb leaves it blank. This CDR3 has 19 amino acids. The junction had 16 bases not matched to a gene; V was cut back by 0 bases and J by 3 bases. Germline CDR1 TSWWSYY, CDR2 QGS. CDR3 DNA sequence: TGTGCTCTTGGGGAACTAGAATGGTCGGTTGAGGGGGATCCCGATAAACTCATCTTT. It yields the protein CALGELEWSVEGDPDKLIF.

In its sample, this clone was seen a few times. The chain employs TRDV2 and TRDJ1; 9 bases are a match to TRDD3. Here the J gene came from matching the DNA to germline, since TCRdb omits it. This CDR3 contains 17 residues. J was trimmed by 3 bases and V by 0 bases; bases with no gene match: 10. CDR1 is GEAIGNYY and CDR2 is EKD in the germline V gene. The chain's CDR3 is CACDTGRRGIQADKLIF. As DNA, the CDR3 is TGTGCCTGTGACACCGGGAGGCGGGGGATACAAGCCGATAAACTCATCTTT.

About this clone: A read error likely explains why the TCRdb protein, taken from a much larger clone, differs from this DNA's translation at residue 17; the protein shown is translated from the DNA. The chain joins TRDV3 to TRDJ1; 11 bases map to TRDD3. V lost 5 bases, J lost 9 bases, and 32 bases stayed unmatched. CDR1 and CDR2 (germline): TVYSNPD, GDNSRS (reference sequence). The CDR3 has 20 amino acids. CDR3 loop: CAVSLQPLGDRGYTGDELIF. For the CDR3, the DNA is TGTGCCGTCTCACTTCAACCACTGGGGGATAGGGGATATACGGGGGATGAACTCATCTTT.